One and the same sample provided the 13 T cell receptor beta chains below, sequenced in a study of blood T cell repertoires in COVID-19. Using immunoSEQ multiplex PCR, the repertoire was profiled, and TCRdb retains in-frame clones only, with some absent. The data contain about 300,000 clones, over 85% of them singletons. The sample taken for sequencing was peripheral blood. Receptor source: a woman in her thirties with COVID-19, enrolled during active disease.

The J gene is TRBJ2-4, the V gene TRBV9; the D gene is possibly TRBD1 (5 bases). Between the trimmed V and J ends, which lost 4 bases and 11 bases, there was a span of 16 bases. Germline CDR1 and CDR2: SGDLS and YYNGEE. The CDR3 runs to 13 residues. The CDR3, as DNA: TGTGCCAGCAGCCCTACAACAGGTTTGGTTCAGTACTTC. Protein: CASSPTTGLVQYF.

V gene TRBV27 combines with J gene TRBJ2-1, with a tentative D call TRBD2 (5 bases). The V end lost 3 bases, the J end lost 6 bases, and 12 bases lay between the germline ends. Germline V lookup: CDR1 MNHEY, CDR2 SMNVEV (reference sequence). The CDR3 contains 14 residues. Here the CDR3 reads CASSFKAEVNEQFF. The DNA for the CDR3 is TGTGCCAGCAGTTTTAAAGCGGAGGTCAATGAGCAGTTCTTC.

The chain joins TRBV5-4 to TRBJ1-2; no firm D call. V shed 2 bases and J shed 2 bases, with 7 bases lying between them. Germline V lookup: CDR1 SGHNT, CDR2 YYREEE (reference sequence). CDR3 length: 13 amino acids. The CDR3 DNA reads as TGTGCCAGCAGCTTAAACTCCAACTATGGCTACACCTTC. As protein: CASSLNSNYGYTF.

The chain links TRBV11-3 to TRBJ2-3; TRBD2 matches at 11 bases. CDR3 length equals 16 residues. J was trimmed by 3 bases and V by 5 bases; bases with no gene match: 7. Per germline, CDR1 SGHNT and CDR2 YENEEA. CDR3 amino acids: CASSTRLAGFTDTQYF. The CDR3 DNA follows: TGTGCCAGCAGCACAAGACTAGCGGGATTTACAGATACGCAGTATTTT.

V is TRBV25-1 and J is TRBJ1-1; 7 bases agree with TRBD1. The CDR3 loop spans 16 amino acids. Germline V gene sequence: CDR1 MGHDK, CDR2 SYGVNS. Trimming removed 7 bases from V and 4 bases from J; junction bases left unmatched: 15. CDR3 nucleotide sequence: TGTGCCAGCACCCGGACAGGCTTTGATCCCGGCACTGAAGCTTTCTTT. This translates into CASTRTGFDPGTEAFF.

This clone was seen once. The chain employs TRBV6-4 and TRBJ1-2; possible D gene TRBD1, 5 bases. Germline CDR1 MRHNA, CDR2 SNTAGT. This CDR3 is built from 13 residues. V was cut by 6 bases and J by 7 bases, with 15 bases left in between. Here the CDR3 reads CASSQQVGGGYTF. The CDR3 coding sequence is TGTGCCAGCAGCCAACAGGTTGGCGGTGGCTACACCTTC.

The V call is TRBV7-2, the J call TRBJ2-5, with D maybe TRBD1 (7 bases). The germline V and J ends were trimmed by 4 bases and 4 bases, with 13 bases remaining between them. The CDR3 sequence is 14 residues long. Germline V gene sequence: CDR1 SGHTA, CDR2 FQGNSA. CDR3 DNA: TGTGCCAGCAGCTCCCAGGGGGGCACAGAGACCCAGTACTTC. It yields the protein CASSSQGGTETQYF.

J is TRBJ1-6 and V is TRBV6-1; 7 bases fit TRBD1. Germline assignment: CDR1 MNHNS and CDR2 SASEGT. The V gene end was trimmed by 3 bases and the J gene end by 13 bases; junction bases not matched to a gene: 15. The CDR3 totals 16 residues. Here the CDR3 reads CASSERGAGGIRPLHF. CDR3 coding DNA: TGTGCCAGCAGTGAGCGGGGGGCAGGGGGGATAAGGCCCCTCCACTTT.

This chain uses TRBV7-8 with TRBJ1-4; D not resolved. Per the germline V gene, CDR1 is SGHVS and CDR2 is FQNEAQ. The V gene lost 2 bases and the J gene lost 6 bases, with 10 bases spanning the gap. This CDR3 is built from 14 residues. The CDR3, as DNA: TGTGCCAGCAGCTTAAGCCCTCTATATGAAAAACTGTTTTTT. Residues: CASSLSPLYEKLFF.

The rearrangement links TRBV7-2 to TRBJ2-7, with TRBD1 matching over 7 bases. Per the germline V gene, CDR1 is SGHTA and CDR2 is FQGNSA. Germline trimming cut 3 bases from V and 1 base from J; bases unmatched to any gene: 3. This CDR3 contains 14 residues. The CDR3 nucleotides are TGTGCCAGCAGCTTGGGGACAGCTTCCTACGAGCAGTACGTC. Its protein product is CASSLGTASYEQYV.

The rearrangement joins TRBV2 to TRBJ1-2, with D maybe TRBD1 (5 bases). The V gene's germline CDR1 is SNHLY and CDR2 FYNNEI. The CDR3 has 13 residues. Trimming cost V 3 bases and J 6 bases, with 11 bases left between them. Written as DNA, the CDR3 is TGTGCCAGCAGTGAGGGCAGGGAAGATGGCTACACCTTC. It encodes CASSEGREDGYTF.

The CDR3 nucleotides read TGTGCCAGCAGTTTATCTCGCCAGGGCGCCGGGGAGCTGTTTTTT. This gives the protein CASSLSRQGAGELFF. The gene calls are TRBV28 and TRBJ2-2; TRBD1 might be the D (5 bases). Per the germline V gene, CDR1 is MDHEN and CDR2 is SYDVKM. There are 15 residues in the CDR3. With 1 base removed from V and 6 bases from J, the gap between germline ends came to 12 bases.

V gene TRBV6-1 combines with J gene TRBJ2-7; a weak D match, TRBD2 (6 bases). Trimming left V 2 bases short and J 2 bases short, with 13 bases between. From germline, CDR1 is MNHNS and CDR2 SASEGT. The CDR3 consists of 15 residues. The CDR3 nucleotides are TGTGCCAGCAGTGAACCCGGGGGACGGACCTACGAGCAGTACTTC. This codes for CASSEPGGRTYEQYF.